This T cell receptor (beta chain) is drawn from a study of cytomegalovirus exposure and HLA in healthy donors. Study-wide results and limits: Most of the TCR beta V segments (in an earlier analysis) were productive either about 90% or about 30% of the time.

As for this clone: Antigen: not known.

PCR involved 60 Vbeta and 13 Jbeta primers. TCRdb's copy holds only in-frame clones and misses some; the assay was immunoSEQ multiplex PCR. The sample comprises roughly 100,000 clones, approximately 72% of which are singletons, and around 1.3% rests with the top ten. This receptor was obtained from a man aged 25-45 years in good health and CMV-seronegative. Sequencing used PBMCs.

The CDR3 nucleotides are TGTGCCAGCAGCTTAGGGGGGACAGGCCCTATCACCTACGAGCAGTACTTC. This gives the protein CASSLGGTGPITYEQYF. The rearrangement uses TRBV7-2 and TRBJ2-7; 8 bases fit TRBD1. The CDR3 extends over 17 amino acids. Germline loops: CDR1 SGHTA, CDR2 FQGNSA. The V and J ends lost 1 base and 2 bases, in that order; junction bases with no gene match: 10. Full variable domain (missing parts from reference TRBV7-2 and TRBJ2-7): GAGVSQSPSNKVTEKGKDVELRCDPISGHTALYWYRQSLGQGLEFLIYFQGNSAPDKSGLPSDRFSAERTGGSVSTLTIQRTQQEDSAVYLCASSLGGTGPITYEQYFGPGTRLTVT.